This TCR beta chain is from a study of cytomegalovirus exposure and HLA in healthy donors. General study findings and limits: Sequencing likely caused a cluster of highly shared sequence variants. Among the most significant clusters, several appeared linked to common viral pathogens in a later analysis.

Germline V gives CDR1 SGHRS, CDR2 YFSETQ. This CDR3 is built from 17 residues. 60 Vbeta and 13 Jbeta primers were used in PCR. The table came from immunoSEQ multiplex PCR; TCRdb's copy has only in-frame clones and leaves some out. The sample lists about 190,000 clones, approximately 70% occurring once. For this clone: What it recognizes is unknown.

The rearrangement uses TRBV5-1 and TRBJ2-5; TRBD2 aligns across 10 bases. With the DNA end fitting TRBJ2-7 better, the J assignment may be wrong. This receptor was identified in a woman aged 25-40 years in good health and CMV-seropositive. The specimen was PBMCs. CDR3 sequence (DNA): TGCGCCAGCAGCTTGGGGAGGCTAGCGGGAGTATCCGACGAGCAGTACTTC. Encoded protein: CASSLGRLAGVSDEQYF.